Following are 4 T cell receptor beta chains from one sample sequenced in a study of blood T cell repertoires in COVID-19. Assay: immunoSEQ multiplex PCR; the TCRdb copy retains only in-frame clones and omits some. The repertoire has some 250,000 clones, 70% to 90% of them found once; the top ten carry approximately 2%. Sequenced material: PBMCs or T cells enriched from blood (not recorded which). The source of these receptors is a woman aged 50 to 60 who had recovered from COVID-19.

The chain carries TRBV28 and TRBJ2-3; no definite D call. This CDR3 has 12 residues. In germline, CDR1 is MDHEN, CDR2 SYDVKM. Trimming shortened V by 8 bases and J by 0 bases, and 6 bases separated the two germline ends. The CDR3 spells CASGVSTDTQYF. In DNA form, the CDR3 reads TGTGCCAGCGGAGTGAGCACAGATACGCAGTATTTT.

The chain couples TRBV7-2 to TRBJ1-2; maybe TRBD1 (6 bases). Germline CDR1 is SGHTA and CDR2 is FQGNSA. V lost 3 bases to trimming and J lost 4 bases, with 12 bases between them. This CDR3 comprises 14 residues. The CDR3 DNA sequence: TGTGCCAGCAGCTTCACAGGGTTGCTCTATGGCTACACCTTC. Encoded protein: CASSFTGLLYGYTF.

The chain has TRBV11-2 and TRBJ2-5, with D tentatively TRBD2 (6 bases). From germline, CDR1 is SGHAT and CDR2 FQNNGV. V shed 3 bases and J shed 5 bases, with 13 bases lying between them. This CDR3 region has 14 residues. CDR3 sequence reads: CASSFEGRWETQYF. In nucleotides, the CDR3 is TGTGCCAGCAGCTTCGAAGGGAGGTGGGAGACCCAGTACTTC.

The chain combines TRBV6-5 with TRBJ1-4; D is possibly TRBD1 (5 bases). CDR1 MNHEY and CDR2 SVGAGI come from the germline V gene. V was cut by 1 base and J by 8 bases, with 11 bases left in between. The length of the CDR3 is 14 residues. CDR3 DNA: TGTGCCAGCAGTTACTTATCCCAGGGCGAAAAACTGTTTTTT. Translating it yields CASSYLSQGEKLFF.